The clone carrying this T cell receptor beta chain was counted between two and nine times. The draw of peripheral blood yielded around 9.6 milliliters from each donor. Extracted total RNA amounted to at least 6 micrograms for each sample. Then a second PCR, running about 6 to 12 cycles, was carried out with a sample-barcoded 5' primer and a J-beta primer mix. Via MiXCR, TCRdb re-called the 5' RACE reads, giving one row per CDR3 protein. The sample includes 590,000 or so distinct CDR3 sequences, 25% to 35% of them seen just once. The sample is drawn from a study of blood T cells in healthy people across ages. Study summary: Roughly one uniquely barcoded beta molecule per two T cells was captured.

J gave up 5 bases and V 5 bases, and 7 bases lay outside the gene matches. The length of the CDR3 is 15 residues. CDR1 and CDR2 (germline): MDHEN, SYDVKM. The TCR comes from an elderly woman in good health. The sequenced material came from blood. The chain recombines TRBV28 with TRBJ1-2, with 11 nucleotides matching TRBD1. CDR3 sequence reads: CASSTHRDRGYGYTF. The CDR3 DNA is TGTGCCAGCAGTACGCACCGGGACAGGGGGTATGGCTACACCTTC.